The clone carrying this T cell receptor (beta chain) was detected a few times. CDR1 is SGDLS, CDR2 YYNGEE, per germline. The V gene end was trimmed by 3 bases and the J gene end by 3 bases; junction bases not matched to a gene: 5. The CDR3 is 14 residues long. This record belongs to a study of blood T cell repertoires in COVID-19. Study background: Collection of acute and convalescent COVID-19 samples took place in the United States, Italy and Spain. In each case, the material was cDNA or gDNA derived from T cells, B-cell-depleted T cells, or PBMCs.

Assay: immunoSEQ multiplex PCR; the TCRdb copy retains only in-frame clones and omits some. Of tens of thousands of clones in the sample, 77% were seen once. The sample comprised peripheral blood. The rearrangement uses TRBV9 and TRBJ1-2; 7 nucleotides align to TRBD1. This TCR derives from a human donor in a cohort sampled during active COVID-19. CDR3 residues: CASSGGDSHYGYTF. The CDR3 DNA is TGTGCCAGCAGCGGGGGGGACAGTCACTATGGCTACACCTTC.